This passage covers 17 T cell receptor beta chains from one sample sequenced in a study of identical twins. A single record per CDR3 protein comes from TCRdb applying MiXCR to the 5' RACE reads. Found here are roughly 750,000 distinct CDR3 sequences, about 20% of them singletons; the top ten hold roughly 4.3%. This sample was also put to use in a study of T cells expressing NK-cell markers.

Sequenced input: PBMCs. Receptors were obtained from a young woman in good health.

The chain has TRBV3-1 and TRBJ2-2; 8 nucleotides line up with TRBD1. The germline V gene has CDR1 LGHDT and CDR2 YNNKEL (reference sequence). V trimming: 4 bases; J trimming: 3 bases; junction bases outside the gene matches: 4. This CDR3 has 15 residues. The CDR3 DNA follows: TGTGCCAGCAGCCGTATGGACAGGGACACCGGGGAGCTGTTTTTT. This translates into CASSRMDRDTGELFF.

This clonotype was detected only a few times. The J gene is TRBJ2-1, the V gene TRBV11-3; TRBD2 agrees at 8 bases. Trimming removed 3 bases from V and 1 base from J; junction bases left unmatched: 2. Germline V lookup: CDR1 SGHNT, CDR2 YENEEA. The CDR3 has 15 residues. The CDR3, as DNA: TGTGCCAGCAGCTTGCGGGGGGATTCCTACAATGAGCAGTTCTTC. Amino acids: CASSLRGDSYNEQFF.

This clonotype has just a few counts. The rearrangement links TRBV29-1 to TRBJ1-5; 10 bases line up with TRBD1. Germline V gene sequence: CDR1 SQVTM, CDR2 ANQGSEA. With 4 bases clipped from V and 7 bases from J, the junction kept 10 bases outside the gene matches. The CDR3 contains 15 residues. The CDR3 bases are TGCAGCGTTGCTGTCGACAGGGGGCTCGGACAGCCCCAGCATTTT. It translates to CSVAVDRGLGQPQHF.

V is TRBV5-1 and J is TRBJ2-1, with 10 nucleotides matching TRBD2. Per germline, CDR1 SGHRS and CDR2 YFSETQ. V was pared by 1 base and J by 4 bases, with 5 bases of the junction left unmatched. The CDR3 consists of 16 residues. CDR3 loop: CASSLRSGGAYNEQFF. The CDR3 bases are TGCGCCAGCAGCTTGAGAAGCGGGGGGGCATACAATGAGCAGTTCTTC.

This clonotype has only one observation. This may come from a read error, since a much larger clone is one base off. This chain links TRBV2 with TRBJ2-1; D remains unclear. The CDR3 totals 15 residues. The V gene's germline CDR1 is SNHLY and CDR2 FYNNEI. The CDR3 region is CASREARHGSDEQFF. CDR3 sequence (DNA): TGTGCCAGCAGAGAAGCGCGACACGGGTCGGACGAGCAGTTCTTC.

This clonotype was seen a handful of times. This chain links TRBV10-1 with TRBJ2-3; 14 nucleotides agree with TRBD2. Germline CDR1 is WNHNN and CDR2 is SYGVQD (reference sequence). This CDR3 has 18 residues. The ends lost 1 base at V and 4 bases at J; junction bases unmatched: 7. The CDR3 sequence: CASSEYPGLAGAADTQYF. CDR3 nucleotide sequence: TGCGCCAGCAGTGAGTACCCGGGACTAGCGGGAGCAGCAGATACGCAGTATTTT.

This chain joins TRBV15 and TRBJ2-1; maybe TRBD2 (6 bases). This CDR3 has 14 residues. From germline, CDR1 is LNHNV and CDR2 YYDKDF (reference sequence). V gave up 0 bases and J gave up 7 bases, with 10 bases separating them. The CDR3 nucleotides are TGTGCCACCAGCAGAGATTCGGCGGGGAATGAGCAGTTCTTC. Its protein product is CATSRDSAGNEQFF.

V and J are TRBV27 and TRBJ2-3, with TRBD2 matching over 11 bases. CDR1 is MNHEY and CDR2 is SMNVEV in the germline V gene (reference sequence). J gave up 1 base and V 5 bases, and 8 bases lay outside the gene matches. This CDR3 has 17 residues. This CDR3 reads CASSALAGGKGTDTQYF. The CDR3, as DNA: TGTGCCAGCAGTGCCCTAGCGGGGGGAAAGGGCACAGATACGCAGTATTTT.

This clonotype was seen ten or more times. The chain joins TRBV4-2 to TRBJ1-5; 10 positions agree with TRBD1. Losses at the gene ends were 3 bases for V and 7 bases for J; bases not matched to a gene: 9. The length of the CDR3 is 16 residues. CDR1 and CDR2 (germline): LGHNA, YNFKEQ. The CDR3 protein is CASSQGQGTLNQPQHF. DNA for the CDR3: TGTGCCAGCAGCCAGGGACAGGGGACCCTAAACCAGCCCCAGCATTTT.

The V gene is TRBV3-1, the J gene TRBJ2-3; D gene ambiguous. V shed 2 bases and J shed 4 bases, with 7 bases lying between them. The CDR3 length is 13 residues. Germline CDR1 is LGHDT and CDR2 is YNNKEL (reference sequence). CDR3 bases: TGTGCCAGCAGCCAAAACGGAGCAGATACGCAGTATTTT. Its protein product is CASSQNGADTQYF.

This clonotype was picked up a small number of times. This chain uses TRBV7-9 with TRBJ1-1; tentatively, D is TRBD1 (5 bases). The CDR3 is 15 residues long. V was trimmed by 4 bases and J by 6 bases, leaving 18 bases between them. Germline CDR1 reads SEHNR; CDR2 reads FQNEAQ (reference sequence). This CDR3 reads CASSYLDQGRPEAFF. Here the CDR3 DNA reads TGTGCCAGCAGCTACTTGGATCAGGGTAGGCCTGAAGCTTTCTTT.

The table lists this clonotype with a few counts. The gene calls are TRBV5-1 and TRBJ2-5; 8 bases fit TRBD1. Germline assignment: CDR1 SGHRS and CDR2 YFSETQ. The ends lost 3 bases at V and 5 bases at J; junction bases unmatched: 9. The CDR3 is 15 amino acids. The chain's CDR3 is CASSSTGADGETQYF. Written as DNA, the CDR3 is TGCGCCAGCAGCTCGACAGGGGCGGACGGGGAGACCCAGTACTTC.

This clonotype was seen a few times. The chain recombines TRBV12-3 or TRBV12-4 with TRBJ1-2; 8 bases are shared with TRBD1. J was trimmed by 8 bases and V by 3 bases; bases with no gene match: 8. CDR3 length: 14 amino acids. The CDR3 nucleotides are TGTGCCAGCAGTTTGACAGGGGCCAGCTGGGGCTACACCTTC. It yields the protein CASSLTGASWGYTF.

As to this clonotype: At one boundary the junction diverges from the germline segment, which might be a read error. This chain connects TRBV20-1 to TRBJ2-3, with D possibly called TRBD1 or TRBD2 (5 bases each). From germline, CDR1 is DFQATT and CDR2 SNEGSKA (reference sequence). The CDR3 consists of 11 residues. For the CDR3, the DNA is TGCAGTGCTAGTGGGACCGGGCCCCAAGTTTTT. It specifies CSASGTGPQVF.

This clonotype was seen more than once but under ten times. The V gene is TRBV20-1, the J gene TRBJ2-3; D is perhaps TRBD2 (6 bases). There are 15 residues in the CDR3. V was trimmed by 0 bases and J by 1 base, leaving 11 bases between them. The germline V gene encodes CDR1 DFQATT and CDR2 SNEGSKA (reference sequence). This CDR3 reads CSARDPREGTDTQYF. DNA of the CDR3: TGCAGTGCTAGAGATCCCAGGGAGGGCACAGATACGCAGTATTTT.

The genes are TRBV5-5 and TRBJ1-4; D unresolved. The ends were cut back, 2 bases at V and 3 bases at J, with 11 bases in the middle. Germline lookup yields CDR1 SGHKS and CDR2 YYEKEE (reference sequence). There are 15 residues in the CDR3. The CDR3 spells CASSFRSASNEKLFF. The CDR3 region has the DNA TGTGCCAGCAGCTTTAGGAGCGCTTCTAATGAAAAACTGTTTTTT.

The chain joins TRBV20-1 to TRBJ2-7; D might be TRBD1 (6 bases). The CDR3 loop spans 13 amino acids. CDR1 DFQATT and CDR2 SNEGSKA come from the germline V gene (reference sequence). The V and J ends lost 4 bases and 5 bases respectively, with 15 bases between them. The CDR3 is CSAIRDTYDEQYF. The DNA of the CDR3 is TGCAGTGCTATCCGGGACACCTACGACGAGCAGTACTTC.